This record looks at one TCR beta chain sequence and its context. The data stem from a study of blood T cell repertoires in COVID-19. Study details: The study drew acute and convalescent COVID-19 samples from the United States, Italy and Spain. Sources were T cells, B-cell-depleted T cells, or PBMCs; the material itself was cDNA or gDNA.

Methods used by the authors: Amplification with reference gene primers provided the estimates of nucleated cell counts. Only in-frame clones appear in the TCRdb table, and some are missing; sequencing was by immunoSEQ multiplex PCR. The DNA was the basis for D and trimming; V, J and clone size are from that table. The sample lists roughly 16,000 clones, roughly four fifths occurring once. Germline assignment: CDR1 SGHRS and CDR2 YFSETQ. Trimming at V came to 4 bases and at J to 4 bases, leaving 3 bases not matched to a gene. The CDR3 extends over 14 amino acids. This clonotype was sampled from a man aged 80 or over with active COVID-19. This chain links TRBV5-1 with TRBJ2-1; 9 nucleotides align to TRBD2. Sequencing was carried out using peripheral blood. The CDR3 sequence: CASSQTSGYNEQFF. Written as DNA, the CDR3 is TGCGCCAGCAGCCAAACTAGCGGGTACAATGAGCAGTTCTTC.